Included here is one T cell receptor beta chain sequence, with context. Its cognate antigen is unknown. An end of the junction does not agree with germline; a read error may underlie this. The data were taken from a study of cytomegalovirus exposure and HLA in healthy donors. Germline values: CDR1 MNHNY, CDR2 SVGAGI (reference sequence). CDR3 size: 14 residues. The PCR was carried out with 60 Vbeta primers and 13 Jbeta primers. Some clones are missing from TCRdb's copy, which holds only in-frame ones; the method was immunoSEQ multiplex PCR. The sample includes hundreds of thousands of clones, 65% to 80% of them seen just once. General study results and limits: Being indistinguishable, some V segments were excluded, TRBV6-2 and TRBV6-3 among them. Presence/absence comparisons presumed near-even sequencing depth among donors.

The rearrangement links TRBV6-6 to TRBJ1-2; 7 bases are shared with TRBD1. The sequenced sample was PBMCs. The receptor was isolated from a man between 40 and 49 years old in good health and CMV-seronegative. CDR3 amino acids: CVSSYFQGEGGYTF. Here the CDR3 DNA reads TGTGTCAGCAGTTACTTCCAGGGGGAAGGTGGCTACACCTTC.